One and the same sample provided the 22 T cell receptor beta chains below, sequenced in a study of CD8+ T cells in alopecia areata. As the sequencing template, cDNA was produced by extracting RNA and reverse transcribing it. Sequencing used immunoSEQ multiplex PCR; TCRdb keeps in-frame clones, though not all of them. The sample shows about 64,000 clones, roughly 47% of them seen only once. The sequenced sample consisted of NKG2D-low CD8+ T cells sorted from blood. The receptors stem from a human donor with alopecia areata.

The CDR3 loop reads CASSQVAGDYNEQFF. The CDR3 nucleotides are TGCGCCAGCAGCCAAGTCGCGGGAGATTACAATGAGCAGTTCTTC. The chain is built from TRBV4-3 and TRBJ2-1, with 7 bases matching TRBD2. After removal of 1 base from V and 4 bases from J, the junction contained 4 bases not matched to a gene. The CDR3 runs to 15 residues. Germline assignment: CDR1 LGHNA and CDR2 YSLEER.

The chain carries TRBV11-2 and TRBJ1-2; 9 bases are a match to TRBD1. V shed 4 bases, J shed 8 bases, and the junction held 5 bases outside the gene matches. From germline, CDR1 is SGHAT and CDR2 FQNNGV. CDR3 size: 13 residues. The CDR3 sequence is CASSSDRGVGYTF. Written as DNA, the CDR3 is TGTGCCAGCAGCTCGGACAGGGGAGTGGGCTACACCTTC.

This sequence joins TRBV29-1 and TRBJ1-1; D is possibly TRBD1 (5 bases). The CDR3 loop spans 13 amino acids. The germline V gene encodes CDR1 SQVTM and CDR2 ANQGSEA. The V and J ends lost 6 bases and 1 base respectively, with 12 bases between them. Here the CDR3 DNA reads TGCAGCGTAGAGGCGGGGCAGAACACTGAAGCTTTCTTT. This sequence encodes CSVEAGQNTEAFF.

The chain has TRBV4-1 and TRBJ2-3; 8 bases are a match to TRBD2. Germline trimming cut 3 bases from V and 2 bases from J; bases unmatched to any gene: 7. Germline V gene sequence: CDR1 MGHRA, CDR2 YSYEKL. This CDR3 contains 16 residues. This chain's CDR3 is CASSQEPGLDTDTQYF. For the CDR3, the DNA is TGCGCCAGCAGCCAGGAACCGGGACTAGACACAGATACGCAGTATTTT.

The V gene is TRBV30, the J gene TRBJ2-1, with D uncertain. Germline loops: CDR1 GTSNPN, CDR2 SVGIG (reference sequence). The CDR3 extends over 14 amino acids. V was cut by 2 bases and J by 1 base, with 9 bases left in between. The CDR3 loop reads CAWSIGGSYNEQFF. The CDR3 DNA reads as TGTGCCTGGAGTATTGGCGGTTCCTACAATGAGCAGTTCTTC.

The J gene is TRBJ2-7, the V gene TRBV7-9, with D tentatively TRBD1 (5 bases). Trimming shortened V by 5 bases and J by 3 bases, and 8 bases separated the two germline ends. Germline V lookup: CDR1 SEHNR, CDR2 FQNEAQ (reference sequence). The CDR3 has 12 amino acids. The CDR3: CASSMTDYEQYF. In DNA form, the CDR3 reads TGTGCCAGCAGCATGACAGACTACGAGCAGTACTTC.

The rearrangement uses TRBV4-3 and TRBJ1-1; weak D call: TRBD1 (6 bases). The germline V gene has CDR1 LGHNA and CDR2 YSLEER. With 4 bases removed from V and 1 base from J, the gap between germline ends came to 10 bases. The CDR3 contains 14 residues. The CDR3 protein is CASSRGQRNTEAFF. The CDR3 nucleotides are TGCGCCAGCAGCCGCGGACAGCGGAACACTGAAGCTTTCTTT.

V is TRBV29-1 and J is TRBJ2-3; 10 bases agree with TRBD2. There are 14 residues in the CDR3. Trimming removed 3 bases from V and 2 bases from J; junction bases left unmatched: 2. In germline, CDR1 is SQVTM, CDR2 ANQGSEA. Here the CDR3 reads CSVDGLAATDTQYF. DNA for the CDR3: TGCAGCGTTGACGGACTAGCGGCCACAGATACGCAGTATTTT.

The chain combines TRBV4-1 with TRBJ2-7; 11 bases fit TRBD2. The junction had 10 bases not matched to a gene; V was cut back by 6 bases and J by 6 bases. Germline lookup yields CDR1 MGHRA and CDR2 YSYEKL. This CDR3 is 15 amino acids long. CDR3 in amino acids: CASRLIAGGPSEQYF. The CDR3 nucleotides read TGCGCCAGCAGACTCATAGCGGGAGGGCCCAGCGAGCAGTACTTC.

The genes are TRBV5-6 and TRBJ1-6; D possibly corresponds to TRBD1 (6 bases). V shed 7 bases and J shed 10 bases, with 12 bases lying between them. The germline V gene has CDR1 SGHDT and CDR2 YYEEEE. There are 12 residues in the CDR3. The CDR3 loop reads CASLTGGSPLHF. For the CDR3, the DNA is TGTGCCAGCTTGACAGGTGGATCACCCCTCCACTTT.

This chain connects TRBV5-1 to TRBJ2-7; maybe TRBD1 (6 bases). V lost 3 bases to trimming and J lost 0 bases, with 16 bases between them. Germline CDR1 SGHRS, CDR2 YFSETQ. CDR3 size: 16 residues. The CDR3, as DNA: TGCGCCAGCAGCTCATCAAGACAGGTACCCTCCTACGAGCAGTACTTC. Residues: CASSSSRQVPSYEQYF.

V and J are TRBV9 and TRBJ2-1; unclear D gene. From germline, CDR1 is SGDLS and CDR2 YYNGEE. V gave up 2 bases and J gave up 4 bases, with 10 bases separating them. CDR3 length: 14 amino acids. The DNA of the CDR3 is TGTGCCAGCAGCGTTCGCTCAGATTACAATGAGCAGTTCTTC. It codes for CASSVRSDYNEQFF.

This clone was observed a handful of times. The rearrangement links TRBV29-1 to TRBJ2-1; D is perhaps TRBD1 or TRBD2 (6 bases each). Germline lookup yields CDR1 SQVTM and CDR2 ANQGSEA. The CDR3 runs 11 residues. V dropped 8 bases and J dropped 10 bases, with 15 bases sitting between them. The CDR3 nucleotides are TGCAGCAAAACGACCGGGGGCGAGCAGTTCTTC. Translated, it gives CSKTTGGEQFF.

The chain recombines TRBV28 with TRBJ2-5; possibly TRBD1 or TRBD2 for D (5 bases each). This CDR3 has 16 residues. Germline V gene lookup returns CDR1 MDHEN and CDR2 SYDVKM. V was trimmed by 8 bases and J by 5 bases, leaving 24 bases between them. The CDR3: CASRSFLWGPGETQYF. The CDR3 DNA follows: TGTGCCAGCCGCTCTTTCCTTTGGGGCCCGGGGGAGACCCAGTACTTC. The variable domain in full, with the rest retrieved from reference TRBV28 and TRBJ2-5, is DVKVTQSSRYLVKRTGEKVFLECVQDMDHENMFWYRQDPGLGLRLIYFSYDVKMKEKGDIPEGYSVSREKKERFSLILESASTNQTSMYLCASRSFLWGPGETQYFGPGTRLLVL.

The CDR3, as DNA: TGTGCCAGCTCACCCGGACAACCCATCGGTTATGAGCAGTTCTTC. The encoded protein is CASSPGQPIGYEQFF. The V gene is TRBV18, the J gene TRBJ2-1, with D possibly TRBD1 on 5 matching bases. Germline lookup yields CDR1 KGHSH and CDR2 LQKENI. This CDR3 comprises 15 residues. Trimming stripped 3 bases from V and 8 bases from J, with 17 bases between.

The table lists this clone with a few counts. V is TRBV29-1 and J is TRBJ2-3; no reliable D call. CDR1 and CDR2 from the germline V gene are SQVTM and ANQGSEA. Between the trimmed V and J ends, which lost 6 bases and 6 bases, there was a span of 7 bases. The CDR3 loop spans 10 amino acids. The DNA of the CDR3 is TGCAGCGTCTATACCGATACGCAGTATTTT. It codes for CSVYTDTQYF.

The sample holds a few counts of this clone. This sequence joins TRBV5-1 and TRBJ1-4; D possibly corresponds to TRBD1 (5 bases). This CDR3 region has 16 residues. Trimming left V 1 base short and J 7 bases short, with 17 bases between. The germline CDR1 and CDR2 sequences are SGHRS and YFSETQ. CDR3 in DNA: TGCGCCAGCAGCTTGATTGGGGGAAGGCGGATTGAAAAACTGTTTTTT. It is translated as CASSLIGGRRIEKLFF.

The CDR3 nucleotides are TGTGCCAGCAGCAAACCCAGGGTCGAGCAGTACTTC. Translated, it gives CASSKPRVEQYF. The chain employs TRBV11-2 and TRBJ2-7, with D possibly being TRBD1 (5 bases). The CDR3 covers 12 residues. Deletions cut 5 bases from V and 6 bases from J, with 11 bases between. Germline values: CDR1 SGHAT, CDR2 FQNNGV.

V usage is TRBV5-1 and J usage is TRBJ2-7, with 12 bases that match TRBD2. CDR3 length: 17 amino acids. V shed 0 bases and J 1 base; nucleotides not matched to a gene: 5. Per germline, CDR1 SGHRS and CDR2 YFSETQ. CDR3 nucleotide sequence: TGCGCCAGCAGCTTGGAGGTAGGACTAGCGGGGTCCTACGAGCAGTACTTC. Its translation: CASSLEVGLAGSYEQYF.

The chain joins TRBV28 to TRBJ2-7; perhaps TRBD1 as D (5 bases). Trimming took off 3 bases at V and 5 bases at J, with 11 bases between the two ends. The CDR3 sequence is 13 residues long. Germline CDR1 MDHEN, CDR2 SYDVKM. CDR3 sequence reads: CASSFPLDNEQYF. The CDR3 DNA reads as TGTGCCAGCAGTTTCCCACTGGACAACGAGCAGTACTTC.

CDR3 protein: CASSWIAGATEETQYF. CDR3 nucleotide sequence: TGTGCCAGCAGCTGGATAGCGGGGGCTACCGAAGAGACCCAGTACTTC. The V call is TRBV7-9, the J call TRBJ2-5; 9 bases match TRBD2. CDR3 length: 16 amino acids. CDR1 is SEHNR and CDR2 is FQNEAQ in the germline V gene (reference sequence). With 4 bases clipped from V and 3 bases from J, the junction kept 9 bases outside the gene matches. Full variable domain (missing parts from reference TRBV7-9 and TRBJ2-5): DTGVSQNPRHKITKRGQNVTFRCDPISEHNRLYWYRQTLGQGPEFLTYFQNEAQLEKSRLLSDRFSAERPKGSFSTLEIQRTEQGDSAMYLCASSWIAGATEETQYFGPGTRLLVL.

The V call is TRBV27, the J call TRBJ2-1; no firm D call. Trimming removed 2 bases from V and 3 bases from J, with 8 bases in between. The CDR3 loop spans 14 amino acids. Germline V CDR1 and CDR2: MNHEY, SMNVEV (reference sequence). The CDR3 loop reads CASSLGLSYNEQFF. DNA for the CDR3: TGTGCCAGCAGTTTAGGGTTGAGCTACAATGAGCAGTTCTTC.